The 32 T cell receptor beta chains in this list originate from one sample, sequenced in a study of blood T cell repertoires in COVID-19 (TCRdb year 2020). Library construction relied on the immunoSEQ multiplex PCR assay. TCRdb took this table from immuneACCESS and kept in-frame rearrangements with V and J called. Such tables lack part of the clones; where checked against another copy, unresolved V genes explain under half of the gap, and the rest is unexplained. Present in this sample are around 220,000 clones, 70% to 90% of which were seen just once. The top ten clonotypes cover 2.1% of the sample. Sequences were obtained from peripheral blood. The receptor source for this set is a woman in her 40s who had recovered from COVID-19.

The chain is built from TRBV19 and TRBJ1-2; tentative D call: TRBD1 (5 bases). CDR1 LNHDA and CDR2 SQIVND come from the germline V gene (reference sequence). The CDR3 extends over 15 amino acids. V was pared by 5 bases and J by 8 bases, with 21 bases between. CDR3 DNA sequence: TGTGCCAGTAGTGCTCCTTCCCCAAGGGGTGGGGGCTACACCTTC. It codes for CASSAPSPRGGGYTF.

This clone has just a few counts. The V and J genes are TRBV6-2 or TRBV6-3 and TRBJ2-7; 9 bases match TRBD1. V was clipped by 6 bases and J by 4 bases; unmatched bases: 10. Germline CDR1 reads MNHEY; CDR2 reads SVGEGT. The CDR3 spans 15 residues. In DNA form, the CDR3 reads TGTGCCAGCAGCAGTGCCGGGACAGGGACATACGAGCAGTACTTC. As protein: CASSSAGTGTYEQYF.

The chain recombines TRBV5-4 with TRBJ1-2, with a weak D call TRBD1 (6 bases). Between the trimmed V and J ends, which lost 4 bases and 6 bases, there was a span of 22 bases. CDR3 length: 16 residues. The germline gives CDR1 SGHNT, CDR2 YYREEE (reference sequence). CDR3 coding DNA: TGTGCCAGCAGCCGTTATTCCACCACAGGGACCCATGGCTACACCTTC. It encodes CASSRYSTTGTHGYTF.

This sequence joins TRBV18 and TRBJ1-6; TRBD1 matches at 7 bases. Germline V gene lookup returns CDR1 KGHSH and CDR2 LQKENI. The CDR3 contains 12 residues. Trimming removed 5 bases from V and 14 bases from J; junction bases left unmatched: 6. CDR3 loop: CASSEQGNALHF. CDR3 nucleotide sequence: TGTGCCAGCTCAGAACAGGGGAATGCCCTCCACTTT.

V and J are TRBV11-2 and TRBJ2-1; TRBD2 agrees at 8 bases. The germline CDR1 and CDR2 sequences are SGHAT and FQNNGV. Losses at the gene ends were 5 bases for V and 5 bases for J; bases not matched to a gene: 11. CDR3 length equals 16 residues. CDR3 DNA sequence: TGTGCCAGCAGCCGAACACGGGGGGGCCCCAACAATGAGCAGTTCTTC. Residues: CASSRTRGGPNNEQFF.

The genes are TRBV5-8 and TRBJ2-5; TRBD1 is a possible D gene (6 bases). CDR1 is SGHTS and CDR2 is YDEGEE in the germline V gene. V lost 2 bases and J lost 1, with 9 bases in between. The CDR3 totals 14 residues. CDR3 in DNA: TGTGCCAGCAGCTTTTACAGGGTCCAAGAGACCCAGTACTTC. Encoded protein: CASSFYRVQETQYF.

The genes are TRBV7-2 and TRBJ1-6; the D is unclear. This CDR3 has 15 residues. The V end was cut by 3 bases, the J end by 10 bases, with 16 bases between. Germline CDR1 reads SGHTA; CDR2 reads FQGNSA. CDR3 coding DNA: TGTGCCAGCAGCTTTGAGGCAGGACTGTGGTCACCCCTCCACTTT. Translated, it gives CASSFEAGLWSPLHF.

In nucleotides, the CDR3 is TGCGCCAGCAGTACAGGGACGGGAGGACTTAATTCACCCCTCCACTTT. Translated: CASSTGTGGLNSPLHF. V usage is TRBV10-1 and J usage is TRBJ1-6; maybe TRBD1 (6 bases). The CDR3 is 16 residues long. Germline CDR1 and CDR2: WNHNN and SYGVQD (reference sequence). The V gene lost 5 bases and the J gene lost 6 bases, with 17 bases spanning the gap.

J is TRBJ2-7 and V is TRBV11-3; D remains unclear. The germline V and J ends were trimmed by 1 base and 7 bases, with 11 bases remaining between them. CDR3 size: 13 residues. Germline V CDR1 and CDR2: SGHNT, YENEEA. The CDR3 DNA sequence: TGTGCCAGCAGCTTAGGGGCTCAGGTGGAGCAGTACTTC. Residues: CASSLGAQVEQYF.

V is TRBV7-8 and J is TRBJ1-5; 7 bases align to TRBD1. Unmatched junction bases numbered 13, after V lost 5 bases and J lost 9 bases. This CDR3 is 15 amino acids long. Germline loops: CDR1 SGHVS, CDR2 FQNEAQ. The CDR3 is CASSPDPGTVAPQHF. In DNA form, the CDR3 reads TGTGCCAGCAGCCCTGACCCCGGGACAGTCGCGCCCCAGCATTTT.

J is TRBJ2-5 and V is TRBV7-6, with a weak D call TRBD2 (7 bases). CDR3 length: 15 amino acids. Germline V lookup: CDR1 SGHVS, CDR2 FNYEAQ. The V end lost 5 bases, the J end lost 1 base, and 14 bases lay between the germline ends. The CDR3 coding sequence is TGTGCCAGCAGCAGGGGGGAGGGCCGCCAAGAGACCCAGTACTTC. As protein: CASSRGEGRQETQYF.

This rearrangement joins TRBV23-1 to TRBJ1-5, with 7 nucleotides matching TRBD1. TRBV23-1 has ORF status, its function being uncertain. The CDR3 has 16 residues. J lost 4 bases, V lost 4 bases, and 10 bases had no gene match. CDR3 sequence reads: CASSRPGTEVNQPQHF. DNA of the CDR3: TGCGCCAGCAGTCGACCCGGGACAGAAGTAAATCAGCCCCAGCATTTT.

The V call is TRBV5-4, the J call TRBJ2-3, with TRBD1 identical over 10 bases. The ends lost 6 bases at V and 4 bases at J; junction bases unmatched: 5. CDR1 and CDR2 from the germline V gene are SGHNT and YYREEE (reference sequence). The CDR3 totals 14 residues. CDR3 nucleotide sequence: TGTGCCAGCACCGACAGGGGGCCGGCAGATACGCAGTATTTT. The encoded protein is CASTDRGPADTQYF. Variable domain in full (rest from reference TRBV5-4 and TRBJ2-3): ETGVTQSPTHLIKTRGQQVTLRCSSQSGHNTVSWYQQALGQGPQFIFQYYREEENGRGNFPPRFSGLQFPNYSSELNVNALELDDSALYLCASTDRGPADTQYFGPGTRLTVL.

The chain uses TRBV5-4 and TRBJ2-3; tentatively, D is TRBD2 (6 bases). Deletions cut 4 bases from V and 2 bases from J, with 14 bases between. This CDR3 contains 15 residues. In germline, CDR1 is SGHNT, CDR2 YYREEE (reference sequence). The chain's CDR3 is CASSTTGLATDTQYF. CDR3 in DNA: TGTGCCAGCAGCACTACGGGACTGGCCACAGATACGCAGTATTTT.

The rearrangement links TRBV28 to TRBJ2-4; 7 bases agree with TRBD1. The CDR3 loop spans 14 amino acids. CDR1 is MDHEN and CDR2 is SYDVKM in the germline V gene. V dropped 8 bases and J dropped 2; count of bases not matched to a gene: 6. The CDR3 is CASGQGVPKNIQYF. CDR3 DNA sequence: TGTGCCAGCGGGCAGGGGGTGCCCAAAAACATTCAGTACTTC.

The chain recombines TRBV10-3 with TRBJ1-2; D is ambiguous. CDR1 and CDR2 (germline): ENHRY, SYGVKD. Deletions cut 2 bases from V and 3 bases from J, with 10 bases between. CDR3 size: 14 residues. The CDR3 loop reads CAISEAPQYYGYTF. CDR3 in DNA: TGTGCCATCAGTGAGGCCCCCCAGTACTATGGCTACACCTTC.

The chain has TRBV24-1 and TRBJ2-1; perhaps TRBD2 as D (6 bases). The V end lost 3 bases, the J end lost 5 bases, and 16 bases lay between the germline ends. CDR3 length: 16 amino acids. Germline CDR1 reads KGHDR; CDR2 reads SFDVKD. CDR3 in amino acids: CATSDGGSGRDNEQFF. CDR3 sequence (DNA): TGTGCCACCAGTGATGGGGGGTCCGGCAGAGACAATGAGCAGTTCTTC.

Written as DNA, the CDR3 is TGCGCCAGCAGCTTGGGCGGGGTATTTGCGAATGAGCAGTTCTTC. This sequence encodes CASSLGGVFANEQFF. The V gene is TRBV5-1, the J gene TRBJ2-1, with D possibly being TRBD2 (6 bases). The CDR3 loop spans 15 amino acids. Germline loops: CDR1 SGHRS, CDR2 YFSETQ. V lost 0 bases, J lost 7 bases, and 14 bases lay in between.

CDR3 sequence (DNA): TGTGCCAGCAGCTTTCGGGACAGGGAATTCTTC. It encodes CASSFRDREFF. V gene TRBV28 combines with J gene TRBJ2-1, with 9 positions matching TRBD1. CDR1 is MDHEN and CDR2 is SYDVKM in the germline V gene. This CDR3 spans 11 amino acids. V shed 6 bases, J shed 16 bases, and the junction held 7 bases outside the gene matches.

The chain uses TRBV30 and TRBJ1-5, with D perhaps matching TRBD1 (5 bases). Trimming removed 1 base at V and 1 base at J, with 11 bases between. Germline V gives CDR1 GTSNPN, CDR2 SVGIG (reference sequence). The CDR3 is made up of 15 amino acids. CDR3 residues: CAWSESRASNQPQHF. Written as DNA, the CDR3 is TGTGCCTGGAGTGAGTCCAGGGCAAGCAATCAGCCCCAGCATTTT.

The V gene is TRBV7-6, the J gene TRBJ1-1, with D perhaps TRBD1 (5 bases). This CDR3 contains 15 residues. CDR1 and CDR2 from the germline V gene are SGHVS and FNYEAQ. V lost 5 bases, J lost 0 bases, and 13 bases lay in between. The DNA of the CDR3 is TGTGCCAGCAGCGCCCACAGGTCTCTGAACACTGAAGCTTTCTTT. Translation: CASSAHRSLNTEAFF.

The chain couples TRBV21-1 to TRBJ2-7; TRBD1, the table's D call, lacks a check against the DNA. TRBV21-1 is flagged as a pseudogene. The CDR3 runs 16 residues. CDR3 protein: CASSKGMAGFNYEQYF. In nucleotides, the CDR3 is TGTGCCAGCAGCAAAGGGATGGCAGGCTTCAACTACGAGCAGTACTTC.

The chain employs TRBV5-1 and TRBJ2-1, with D perhaps TRBD2 (6 bases). Germline loops: CDR1 SGHRS, CDR2 YFSETQ. The ends were cut back, 0 bases at V and 0 bases at J, with 10 bases in the middle. The CDR3 is 16 amino acids. The CDR3 DNA follows: TGCGCCAGCAGCTTGGTCGTGGGGGGCTCCTACAATGAGCAGTTCTTC. This translates into CASSLVVGGSYNEQFF.

This sequence joins TRBV9 and TRBJ1-2; 7 positions match TRBD1. The germline V gene has CDR1 SGDLS and CDR2 YYNGEE. V dropped 0 bases and J dropped 4; count of bases not matched to a gene: 6. The CDR3 totals 15 residues. The CDR3 DNA sequence: TGTGCCAGCAGCGTAGGAGACAGGGCGTCCTATGGCTACACCTTC. Translating it yields CASSVGDRASYGYTF. Full variable domain (missing parts from reference TRBV9 and TRBJ1-2): DSGVTQTPKHLITATGQRVTLRCSPRSGDLSVYWYQQSLDQGLQFLIQYYNGEERAKGNILERFSAQQFPDLHSELNLSSLELGDSALYFCASSVGDRASYGYTFGSGTRLTVV.

The CDR3 DNA follows: TGTGCCAGCAGTTACTCTGGGGAGGGTGGAGAGACCCAGTACTTC. Translating gives CASSYSGEGGETQYF. This chain joins TRBV6-5 and TRBJ2-5, with TRBD2 identical over 7 bases. The germline V gene encodes CDR1 MNHEY and CDR2 SVGAGI. CDR3 length equals 15 residues. V was pared by 0 bases and J by 4 bases, with 5 bases of the junction left unmatched.

The chain is built from TRBV24-1 and TRBJ2-1, with 10 bases aligning to TRBD1. This CDR3 contains 16 residues. Germline V CDR1 and CDR2: KGHDR, SFDVKD. V shed 3 bases and J 3 bases; nucleotides not matched to a gene: 4. CDR3 loop: CATSDLGQGGYNEQFF. The CDR3 coding sequence is TGTGCCACCAGTGATCTCGGACAGGGGGGCTACAATGAGCAGTTCTTC.

This clone was detected only once. The V gene is TRBV7-3, the J gene TRBJ2-7; 8 bases are a match to TRBD1. The J segment lost 5 bases and the V segment lost 5 bases, leaving 11 bases of the junction unmatched. This CDR3 is 15 amino acids long. The V gene's germline CDR1 is SGHTA and CDR2 FQGTGA. The DNA for the CDR3 is TGTGCCAGCAGCCGCGACGGACAGGGAGTCGACGAGCAGTACTTC. Protein sequence: CASSRDGQGVDEQYF.

V and J are TRBV7-2 and TRBJ2-1; D gene unclear. CDR1 and CDR2 (germline): SGHTA, FQGNSA. Trimming pared 5 bases from V and 9 bases from J, leaving 8 bases between. The length of the CDR3 is 11 residues. CDR3 amino acids: CASSPLREQFF. The CDR3 DNA reads TGTGCCAGCAGCCCCCTCCGTGAGCAGTTCTTC.

The J gene is TRBJ1-5, the V gene TRBV6-1, with unresolved D. V was trimmed by 2 bases and J by 0 bases, leaving 11 bases between them. The CDR3 is made up of 16 amino acids. Germline assignment: CDR1 MNHNS and CDR2 SASEGT. CDR3 bases: TGTGCCAGCAGTGAAACTGGCGGTAATAGCAATCAGCCCCAGCATTTT. This gives the protein CASSETGGNSNQPQHF.

The CDR3 here is CASSPRDSGVTYGYTF. The CDR3 region has the DNA TGTGCCAGCAGCCCCCGGGACAGCGGAGTTACGTATGGCTACACCTTC. The chain recombines TRBV7-9 with TRBJ1-2; 7 nucleotides align to TRBD1. The ends lost 5 bases at V and 5 bases at J; junction bases unmatched: 14. Germline V gene data show CDR1 as SEHNR and CDR2 as FQNEAQ (reference sequence). This CDR3 is built from 16 residues.

The rearrangement links TRBV7-2 to TRBJ2-5; D uncertain. The CDR3 is made up of 13 amino acids. Per the germline V gene, CDR1 is SGHTA and CDR2 is FQGNSA. V was pared by 3 bases and J by 1 base, with 6 bases between. Here the CDR3 DNA reads TGTGCCAGCAGCTTCGGTATCCAAGAGACCCAGTACTTC. As protein: CASSFGIQETQYF.

The chain combines TRBV6-5 with TRBJ2-7, with TRBD1 matching 9 bases. The CDR3 is made up of 14 amino acids. V shed 6 bases and J 0 bases; nucleotides not matched to a gene: 3. Looked up from germline, CDR1 is MNHEY and CDR2 is SVGAGI. CDR3 sequence (DNA): TGTGCCAGCAGGGGGACAGGGAACTCCTACGAGCAGTACTTC. It specifies CASRGTGNSYEQYF.